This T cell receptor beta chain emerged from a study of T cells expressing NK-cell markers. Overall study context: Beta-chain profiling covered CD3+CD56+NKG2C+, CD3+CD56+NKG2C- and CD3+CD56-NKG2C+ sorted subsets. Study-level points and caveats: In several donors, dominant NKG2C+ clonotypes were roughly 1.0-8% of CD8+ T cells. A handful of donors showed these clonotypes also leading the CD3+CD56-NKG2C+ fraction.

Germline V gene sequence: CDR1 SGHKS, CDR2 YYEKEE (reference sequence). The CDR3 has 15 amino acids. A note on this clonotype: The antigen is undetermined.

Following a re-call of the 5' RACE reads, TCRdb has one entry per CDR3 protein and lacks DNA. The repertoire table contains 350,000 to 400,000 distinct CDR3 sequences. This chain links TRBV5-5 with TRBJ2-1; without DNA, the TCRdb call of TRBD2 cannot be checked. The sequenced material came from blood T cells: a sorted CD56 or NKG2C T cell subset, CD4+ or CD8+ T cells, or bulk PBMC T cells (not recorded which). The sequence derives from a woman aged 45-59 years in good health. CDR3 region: CASSRDSYSYNEQFF.